This T cell receptor (beta chain) derives from a study of early T cells in non-severe SARS-CoV-2 infection. Overall study: The authors sequenced bulk RNA from unsorted whole blood, leaving chains unpaired.

Researchers attached unique molecular identifiers to individual cDNA molecules. One entry per CDR3 protein results from TCRdb running MiXCR on the 5' RACE reads. The sample contains roughly 70,000 distinct CDR3 sequences, about 17% of which appear only once. General study findings and limits: The matching step, a VDJdb search, favored anti-spike CD8 responses and missed private and CD4 specificities.

Details on this clonotype: The target antigen is unknown.

V lost 2 bases and J 4 bases, leaving 20 bases between the germline ends. Germline lookup yields CDR1 DFQATT and CDR2 SNEGSKA (reference sequence). The CDR3 has 16 amino acids. This specimen consisted of whole blood, obtained at baseline. The chain employs TRBV20-1 and TRBJ1-2, with D unclear. The clonotype was recovered from an adult who was a healthcare worker with PCR-confirmed SARS-CoV-2 infection or an uninfected control (not recorded which). The chain's CDR3 is CSARPDREALGYGYTF. The CDR3 region has the DNA TGCAGTGCTAGACCCGATAGGGAGGCACTAGGCTATGGCTACACCTTC.